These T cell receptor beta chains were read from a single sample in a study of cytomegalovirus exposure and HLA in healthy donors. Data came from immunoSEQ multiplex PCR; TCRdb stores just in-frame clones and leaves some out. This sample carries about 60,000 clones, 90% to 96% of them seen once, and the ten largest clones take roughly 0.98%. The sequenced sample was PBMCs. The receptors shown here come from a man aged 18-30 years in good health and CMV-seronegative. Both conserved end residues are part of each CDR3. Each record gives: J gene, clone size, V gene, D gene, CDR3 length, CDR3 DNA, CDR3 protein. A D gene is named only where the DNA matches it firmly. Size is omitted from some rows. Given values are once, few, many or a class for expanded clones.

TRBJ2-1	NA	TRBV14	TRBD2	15	TGTGCCAGCAGCCAAGGGACTAGCGGGGCCAATGAGCAGTTCTTC	CASSQGTSGANEQFF
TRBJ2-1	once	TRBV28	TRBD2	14	TGTGCCAGCAGTTTAGTACTAGCGGGAGGTGAGCAGTTCTTC	CASSLVLAGGEQFF
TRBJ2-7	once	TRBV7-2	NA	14	TGTGCCAGCAGCTTCCAGAAAAGCTCCTACGAGCAGTACTTC	CASSFQKSSYEQYF
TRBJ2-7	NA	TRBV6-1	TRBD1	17	TGTGCCAGCAGTGAAATGGGGACAGGGCACTACTCCTACGAGCAGTACTTC	CASSEMGTGHYSYEQYF
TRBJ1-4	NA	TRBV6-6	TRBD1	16	TGTGCCAGCAGTCCCACGAAAGGGACAGTTAATGAAAAACTGTTTTTT	CASSPTKGTVNEKLFF
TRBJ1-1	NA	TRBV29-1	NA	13	TGCAGCGTTTCCATCCAGGGGAACACTGAAGCTTTCTTT	CSVSIQGNTEAFF
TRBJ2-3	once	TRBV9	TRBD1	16	TGTGCCAGCAGCGTAGGGGGACAGGGAATCACAGATACGCAGTATTTT	CASSVGGQGITDTQYF
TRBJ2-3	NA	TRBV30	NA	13	TGTGCCTGGAACGGAGGCCTCACAGATACGCAGTATTTT	CAWNGGLTDTQYF
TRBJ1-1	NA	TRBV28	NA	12	TGTGCCAGCGAGAGCCTGAACACTGAAGCTTTCTTT	CASESLNTEAFF
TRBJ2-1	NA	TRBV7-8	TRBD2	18	TGTGCCAGCAGCCCCCGATTTAGCGGGAGGCACTCCTACAATGAGCAGTTCTTC	CASSPRFSGRHSYNEQFF
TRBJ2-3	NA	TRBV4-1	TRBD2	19	TGCGCCAGCAGCCAAGGACTAGCGGGAGGGATCGGGCAGATTCGTACGCAGTATTTT	CASSQGLAGGIGQIRTQYF
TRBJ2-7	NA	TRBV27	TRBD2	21	TGTGCCAGCAGTACGGGACAGCTCAGGGGAATTCTAGCGGGAGGGACCTACGAGCAGTACTTC	CASSTGQLRGILAGGTYEQYF
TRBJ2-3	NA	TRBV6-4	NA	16	TGTGCCAGCAGTGACAGGTGGGTTTCTAGAACAGATACGCAGTATTTT	CASSDRWVSRTDTQYF
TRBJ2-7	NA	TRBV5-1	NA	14	TGCGCCAGCAGCTGGACGACAGGAGCCTACGAGCAGTACTTC	CASSWTTGAYEQYF
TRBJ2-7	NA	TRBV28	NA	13	TGTGCCAGCAGTTCGTCCTTAGCCTACGAGCAGTACTTC	CASSSSLAYEQYF
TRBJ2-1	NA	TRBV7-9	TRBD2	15	TGTGCCAGCAGACCCGGGACTAGCGGGAGTAATGAGCAGTTCTTC	CASRPGTSGSNEQFF
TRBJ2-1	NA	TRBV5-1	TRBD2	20	TGCGCCAGCAGCGGACCTTGGGGCGGGAGTAAACTTACCTTAGGGAATGAGCAGTTCTTC	CASSGPWGGSKLTLGNEQFF
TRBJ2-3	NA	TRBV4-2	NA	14	TGTGCCAGCAGCCAAGTACTAGCAGGCGATACGCAGTATTTT	CASSQVLAGDTQYF
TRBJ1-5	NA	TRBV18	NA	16	TGTGCCAGCTCACCAGGTAAAGGGGCTATGAATCAGCCCCAGCATTTT	CASSPGKGAMNQPQHF
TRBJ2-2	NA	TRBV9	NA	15	TGTGCCAGCAGCGTCTCAGCGGCGAACACCGGGGAGCTGTTTTTT	CASSVSAANTGELFF
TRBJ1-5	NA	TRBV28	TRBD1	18	TGTGCCAGCAGTCCCCTCAGAGGACAGGGGCTTATGAATCAGCCCCAGCATTTT	CASSPLRGQGLMNQPQHF
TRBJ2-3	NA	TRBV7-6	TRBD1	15	TGTGCCAGCAGCCTCCGGGACAGGGGTCCGTATACGCAGTATTTT	CASSLRDRGPYTQYF
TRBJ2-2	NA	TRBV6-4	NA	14	TGTGCCAGCCCGACTTGGAAACCCACCGGGGAGCTGTTTTTT	CASPTWKPTGELFF
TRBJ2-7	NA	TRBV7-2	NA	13	TGTGCCAGCAGCCCAGGGCCGACCTACGAGCAGTACTTC	CASSPGPTYEQYF
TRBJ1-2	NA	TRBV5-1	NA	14	TGCGCCAGCAGCTTGGGGGGACAACCCTATGGCTACACCTTC	CASSLGGQPYGYTF
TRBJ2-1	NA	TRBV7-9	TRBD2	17	TGTGCCAGCAGCTTAGGCCCTCTAGCGGGCGCCTACAATGAGCAGTTCTTC	CASSLGPLAGAYNEQFF
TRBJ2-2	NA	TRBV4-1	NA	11	TGCGCCACCTCTAACACCGGGGAGCTGTTTTTT	CATSNTGELFF
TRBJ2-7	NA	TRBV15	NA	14	TGTGCCACCAGCAAGGACTTAAACTCCTACGAGCAGTACTTC	CATSKDLNSYEQYF
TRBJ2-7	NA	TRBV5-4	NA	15	TGTGCCAGCAGCGAGGGAGAGCGGGCATCCTACGAGCAGTACTTC	CASSEGERASYEQYF
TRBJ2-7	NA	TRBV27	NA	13	TGTGCCAGCAGTCGTGGGGGGATCTACGAGCAGTACTTC	CASSRGGIYEQYF
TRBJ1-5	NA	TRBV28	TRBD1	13	TGTGCCAGCAGTGAGGGGGCAGGCCAGCCCCAGCATTTT	CASSEGAGQPQHF
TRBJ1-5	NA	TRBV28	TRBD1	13	TGTGCCAGCAGAAGACAGGGGGCACAGCCCCAGCATTTT	CASRRQGAQPQHF
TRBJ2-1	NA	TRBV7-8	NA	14	TGTGCCAGCAGCGTGGCAGATCCCTACAATGAGCAGTTCTTC	CASSVADPYNEQFF
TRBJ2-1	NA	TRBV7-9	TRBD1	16	TGTGCCAGCAGCTTAGGGACAGGGGGCGCAGGCAATGAGCAGTTCTTC	CASSLGTGGAGNEQFF
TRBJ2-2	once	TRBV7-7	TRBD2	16	TGTGCTAGCAGCTTAGTAGCGGGTACGAACACCGGGGAGCTGTTTTTT	CASSLVAGTNTGELFF
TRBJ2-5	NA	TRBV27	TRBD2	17	TGTGCCAGCAGTTCCTTAGCGGGAGGGAGGGCAAAAGAGACCCAGTACTTC	CASSSLAGGRAKETQYF
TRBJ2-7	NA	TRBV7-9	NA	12	TGTGCCAGCAGCTTAGGACACGGCGAGCAGTACTTC	CASSLGHGEQYF
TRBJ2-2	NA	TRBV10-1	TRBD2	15	TGCGCCAGCAGTGAGCGCGGGAGGGCCCACGGGGAGCTGTTTTTT	CASSERGRAHGELFF
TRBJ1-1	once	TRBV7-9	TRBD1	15	TGTGCCAGCACCATGAGGGACAGGGGCAACACTGAAGCTTTCTTT	CASTMRDRGNTEAFF
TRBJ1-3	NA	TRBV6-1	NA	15	TGTGCCAGCAGCTACGAACAGGGTTCTGGAAACACCATATATTTT	CASSYEQGSGNTIYF
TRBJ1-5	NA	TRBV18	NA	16	TGTGCCAGCTCATCCAACCCACAGGGTAACAATCAGCCCCAGCATTTT	CASSSNPQGNNQPQHF
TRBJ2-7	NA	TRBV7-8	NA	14	TGTGCCAGCAGCTTAGAAAGGAGGTCGGACGAGCAGTACTTC	CASSLERRSDEQYF
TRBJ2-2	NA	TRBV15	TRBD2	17	TGTGCCACCAGCATTAGGGCTAGCGGGAGCCGGGTCGGGGAGCTGTTTTTT	CATSIRASGSRVGELFF